One sample yielded the 25 T cell receptor beta chains listed below, sequenced in a study of blood T cell repertoires in COVID-19. Sequencing was performed with immunoSEQ multiplex PCR; in TCRdb, only in-frame clones are kept and a portion is missing. The profile covers a few hundred thousand clones, with roughly 90% appearing a single time and around 0.98% taken by the ten largest. Sample: peripheral blood. The origin of the receptors is a woman in her forties with COVID-19, enrolled during active disease.

This clone was picked up one time. The CDR3 DNA reads as TGTGCCAGCAGCTGGGACACCGGCCAAAATGGGGCCAACGTCCTGACTTTC. Residues: CASSWDTGQNGANVLTF. The rearrangement joins TRBV7-2 to TRBJ2-6; perhaps TRBD1 as D (6 bases). Deletions cut 4 bases from V and 3 bases from J, with 16 bases between. The CDR3 is 17 residues long. Germline CDR1 and CDR2: SGHTA and FQGNSA.

The V gene is TRBV5-1, the J gene TRBJ2-3, with D possibly being TRBD2 (6 bases). The CDR3 has 17 residues. Between the trimmed V and J ends, which lost 7 bases and 7 bases, there was a span of 28 bases. The V gene's germline CDR1 is SGHRS and CDR2 YFSETQ. The CDR3 sequence is CASGWGDVDRNFNTQYF. CDR3 DNA sequence: TGCGCCAGCGGGTGGGGGGACGTGGACCGGAATTTCAATACGCAGTATTTT.

The J gene is TRBJ1-1, the V gene TRBV11-2; D uncertain. Germline V gene sequence: CDR1 SGHAT, CDR2 FQNNGV. The CDR3 runs to 15 residues. Trimming cost V 1 base and J 5 bases, with 14 bases left between them. The CDR3 nucleotides read TGTGCCAGCAGCTTAGCCGGTGGCCGAGGGACTGAAGCTTTCTTT. It is translated as CASSLAGGRGTEAFF.

The chain has TRBV19 and TRBJ1-6; no clear D. Germline loops: CDR1 LNHDA, CDR2 SQIVND (reference sequence). The CDR3 has 15 amino acids. V dropped 6 bases and J dropped 7 bases, with 16 bases sitting between them. CDR3 bases: TGTGCCAGTAGCCTTCTTCTAGACGGGAATTCACCCCTCCACTTT. Residues: CASSLLLDGNSPLHF.

The chain couples TRBV7-2 to TRBJ2-5; TRBD1 is a possible D gene (5 bases). Germline assignment: CDR1 SGHTA and CDR2 FQGNSA. V lost 1 base to trimming and J lost 1 base, with 16 bases between them. This CDR3 has 17 residues. The CDR3 nucleotides read TGTGCCAGCAGCTTAGAACTCCAGGGTTGGGGCCAAGAGACCCAGTACTTC. It encodes CASSLELQGWGQETQYF.

V gene TRBV6-5 combines with J gene TRBJ1-2; 8 bases line up with TRBD1. V gave up 5 bases and J gave up 5 bases; unmatched junction bases: 7. The germline CDR1 and CDR2 sequences are MNHEY and SVGAGI. The CDR3 has 14 amino acids. The CDR3 coding sequence is TGTGCCAGCAGTACAGGGGGTAGTTCTTATGGCTACACCTTC. Translation: CASSTGGSSYGYTF.

The chain couples TRBV6-5 to TRBJ1-2, with D possibly TRBD1 on 6 matching bases. The germline V gene encodes CDR1 MNHEY and CDR2 SVGAGI. This CDR3 is 13 amino acids long. V lost 5 bases to trimming and J lost 4 bases, with 11 bases between them. The CDR3 reads CASSLDRLYGYTF. Written as DNA, the CDR3 is TGTGCCAGCAGTCTCGACAGGCTCTATGGCTACACCTTC.

The chain carries TRBV7-2 and TRBJ2-1, with 10 nucleotides matching TRBD2. Looked up from germline, CDR1 is SGHTA and CDR2 is FQGNSA. The CDR3 covers 15 residues. The V and J ends lost 3 bases and 5 bases, in that order; junction bases with no gene match: 4. Written as DNA, the CDR3 is TGTGCCAGCAGCTTCCTAGCGGGGGCCAACAATGAGCAGTTCTTC. Residues: CASSFLAGANNEQFF.

The V call is TRBV20-1, the J call TRBJ1-2; 7 bases are shared with TRBD1. Germline loops: CDR1 DFQATT, CDR2 SNEGSKA (reference sequence). V shed 3 bases and J 7 bases; nucleotides not matched to a gene: 11. This CDR3 is 14 amino acids long. In DNA form, the CDR3 reads TGCAGTGCTAGTGCCCGACAGGGAATCGGTGGCTACACCTTC. Amino acids: CSASARQGIGGYTF.

The chain uses TRBV5-4 and TRBJ1-1; 8 bases align to TRBD1. The CDR3 totals 14 residues. J lost 8 bases, V lost 6 bases, and 12 bases had no gene match. Germline CDR1 reads SGHNT; CDR2 reads YYREEE (reference sequence). The CDR3 DNA is TGTGCCAGCACCGGGACAGGAGAACGCACGGAAGCTTTCTTT. Translating gives CASTGTGERTEAFF. The full variable domain, in which reference TRBV5-4 and TRBJ1-1 provide the parts outside the CDR3, is ETGVTQSPTHLIKTRGQQVTLRCSSQSGHNTVSWYQQALGQGPQFIFQYYREEENGRGNFPPRFSGLQFPNYSSELNVNALELDDSALYLCASTGTGERTEAFFGQGTRLTVV.

The chain uses TRBV5-4 and TRBJ2-7; TRBD1 matches at 8 bases. V lost 2 bases to trimming and J lost 5 bases; unmatched junction nucleotides: 6. This CDR3 spans 14 amino acids. In germline, CDR1 is SGHNT, CDR2 YYREEE (reference sequence). CDR3 region: CASSFRAGGDEQYF. As DNA, the CDR3 is TGTGCCAGCAGCTTTAGGGCAGGGGGCGACGAGCAGTACTTC.

This clone was picked up one time. The rearrangement uses TRBV5-6 and TRBJ1-2; D gene ambiguous. The CDR3 has 13 amino acids. V was clipped by 3 bases and J by 2 bases, with 8 bases between them. The germline V gene has CDR1 SGHDT and CDR2 YYEEEE. The CDR3 sequence: CASSSTPNYGYTF. The CDR3 DNA reads TGTGCCAGCAGCTCGACACCAAACTATGGCTACACCTTC. The full variable domain, completed using reference TRBV5-6 and TRBJ1-2, is DAGVTQSPTHLIKTRGQQVTLRCSPKSGHDTVSWYQQALGQGPQFIFQYYEEEERQRGNFPDRFSGHQFPNYSSELNVNALLLGDSALYLCASSSTPNYGYTFGSGTRLTVV.

The chain links TRBV6-5 to TRBJ2-7, with 11 bases lining up with TRBD1. The germline gives CDR1 MNHEY, CDR2 SVGAGI. V gave up 6 bases and J gave up 5 bases; unmatched junction bases: 6. The CDR3 runs 14 residues. CDR3 coding DNA: TGTGCCAGCAGCTCCGGACAGGGGGCAGACGAGCAGTACTTC. Protein sequence: CASSSGQGADEQYF.

The chain employs TRBV28 and TRBJ1-5, with D unclear. Deletions cut 2 bases from V and 5 bases from J, with 10 bases between. The CDR3 extends over 14 amino acids. Germline V gene data show CDR1 as MDHEN and CDR2 as SYDVKM. CDR3 loop: CASSLGGKHQPQHF. CDR3 in DNA: TGTGCCAGCAGTTTAGGCGGGAAGCATCAGCCCCAGCATTTT. Supplemented by reference TRBV28 and TRBJ1-5, the full variable domain reads DVKVTQSSRYLVKRTGEKVFLECVQDMDHENMFWYRQDPGLGLRLIYFSYDVKMKEKGDIPEGYSVSREKKERFSLILESASTNQTSMYLCASSLGGKHQPQHFGDGTRLSIL.

The rearrangement uses TRBV7-2 and TRBJ2-7, with 8 positions matching TRBD1. The V gene end was trimmed by 5 bases and the J gene end by 6 bases; junction bases not matched to a gene: 12. Germline CDR1 reads SGHTA; CDR2 reads FQGNSA. The CDR3 loop spans 15 amino acids. The CDR3 sequence is CASSRFRTGNSEQYF. CDR3 nucleotides: TGTGCCAGCAGCCGGTTCCGGACAGGGAATTCCGAGCAGTACTTC.

The chain recombines TRBV2 with TRBJ2-7, with 9 bases identical to TRBD2. This CDR3 is 14 amino acids long. V was pared by 5 bases and J by 2 bases, with 4 bases of the junction left unmatched. Germline CDR1 and CDR2: SNHLY and FYNNEI. The CDR3 loop is CASSPTSGPYEQYF. CDR3 bases: TGTGCCAGCAGTCCGACTAGCGGCCCCTACGAGCAGTACTTC.

The chain employs TRBV7-2 and TRBJ1-3, with D perhaps TRBD1 (5 bases). Trimming removed 2 bases at V and 2 bases at J, with 10 bases between. The germline gives CDR1 SGHTA, CDR2 FQGNSA. The CDR3 is 15 residues long. The CDR3 reads CASSLLDSAGNTIYF. The CDR3 coding sequence is TGTGCCAGCAGCTTATTAGACAGCGCTGGAAACACCATATATTTT.

The rearrangement uses TRBV7-9 and TRBJ1-5; tentatively, D is TRBD1 (5 bases). Trimming removed 4 bases at V and 4 bases at J, with 8 bases between. CDR1 is SEHNR, CDR2 FQNEAQ, per germline (reference sequence). The CDR3 sequence is 13 residues long. The CDR3 loop reads CASSYTGNQPQHF. For the CDR3, the DNA is TGTGCCAGCAGCTATACAGGTAATCAGCCCCAGCATTTT.

This chain connects TRBV5-4 to TRBJ1-1; D is possibly TRBD1 (5 bases). The CDR3 totals 14 residues. Germline V CDR1 and CDR2: SGHNT, YYREEE (reference sequence). The ends were cut back, 0 bases at V and 4 bases at J, with 10 bases in the middle. This chain's CDR3 is CASSLGGDSTEAFF. The CDR3 DNA reads TGTGCCAGCAGCTTGGGGGGGGATAGCACTGAAGCTTTCTTT.

V usage is TRBV6-2 or TRBV6-3 and J usage is TRBJ1-2; 11 nucleotides align to TRBD1. Germline lookup yields CDR1 MNHEY and CDR2 SVGEGT. This CDR3 has 18 residues. J lost 0 bases, V lost 8 bases, and 14 bases had no gene match. The CDR3: CASGLDRGRLTPNYGYTF. The CDR3 DNA reads as TGTGCCAGCGGTTTGGACAGGGGGCGCCTGACGCCTAACTATGGCTACACCTTC.

V gene TRBV12-3 or TRBV12-4 combines with J gene TRBJ1-1; possible D gene TRBD1, 6 bases. CDR3 size: 13 residues. V lost 6 bases and J 5 bases, leaving 13 bases between the germline ends. The CDR3 region is CASSWGTSTEAFF. The DNA for the CDR3 is TGTGCCAGCAGCTGGGGGACATCGACTGAAGCTTTCTTT.

The chain couples TRBV28 to TRBJ1-2, with TRBD1 identical over 9 bases. The CDR3 runs 15 residues. After removal of 5 bases from V and 4 bases from J, the junction contained 8 bases not matched to a gene. Germline loops: CDR1 MDHEN, CDR2 SYDVKM. The CDR3 sequence: CASSPWTGEAYGYTF. CDR3 sequence (DNA): TGTGCCAGCAGTCCGTGGACAGGGGAAGCCTATGGCTACACCTTC.

This clone was seen just once. This sequence joins TRBV4-1 and TRBJ2-7; D remains unclear. V was pared by 0 bases and J by 0 bases, with 9 bases between. CDR1 is MGHRA, CDR2 YSYEKL, per germline. The CDR3 spans 15 residues. CDR3 amino acids: CASSQELRSSYEQYF. CDR3 DNA: TGCGCCAGCAGCCAAGAGCTAAGGAGCTCCTACGAGCAGTACTTC.

In nucleotides, the CDR3 is TGCAGCGCAGACCAACAGGGAACCGGGGAGCTGTTTTTT. Amino acid sequence: CSADQQGTGELFF. The rearrangement joins TRBV29-1 to TRBJ2-2; TRBD1 might be the D (6 bases). With 7 bases removed from V and 5 bases from J, the gap between germline ends came to 14 bases. The CDR3 loop spans 13 amino acids. The germline gives CDR1 SQVTM, CDR2 ANQGSEA.

V usage is TRBV29-1 and J usage is TRBJ1-1; D ambiguous. The V gene's germline CDR1 is SQVTM and CDR2 ANQGSEA. This CDR3 comprises 11 residues. V lost 5 bases to trimming and J lost 1 base, with 5 bases between them. DNA for the CDR3: TGCAGCGTTTCCAGGAACACTGAAGCTTTCTTT. This translates into CSVSRNTEAFF.